A single sample gave rise to the 29 T cell receptor beta chains below, sequenced in a study of T cells in Graves' hyperthyroidism and ophthalmopathy (dated by TCRdb to about 2019). Library prep was done by multiplex PCR. Sequencing was performed on an Illumina HiSeq 2000. The TCR beta CDR3 regions were amplified from the RNA transcripts. The first round of RT-PCR for the TCR CDR3 was performed with the HTBI primer set and the Qiagen OneStep RT-PCR kit. TCRdb applied fastp at Q25 and MiXCR to the public reads, then kept only in-frame beta chains. Identical CDR3 proteins give one entry, which carries the most common genes and DNA. For this sample there are nearly 600,000 distinct CDR3 sequences; 14% appear just once. Less than 9% of the sample lies in the top ten. Sequenced sample: blood. The origin of the receptors is a woman aged 18-29 years with Graves' ophthalmopathy.

This clonotype was observed many times. This chain links TRBV19 with TRBJ2-1; 8 bases agree with TRBD2. V dropped 2 bases and J dropped 5; count of bases not matched to a gene: 5. This CDR3 has 15 amino acids. Germline V lookup: CDR1 LNHDA, CDR2 SQIVND (reference sequence). The CDR3 loop is CASSISSGSHNEQFF. CDR3 DNA: TGTGCCAGTAGTATATCTAGCGGGTCCCACAATGAGCAGTTCTTC. Drawing the rest from reference TRBV19 and TRBJ2-1, the complete variable domain is DGGITQSPKYLFRKEGQNVTLSCEQNLNHDAMYWYRQDPGQGLRLIYYSQIVNDFQKGDIAEGYSVSREKKESFPLTVTSAQKNPTAFYLCASSISSGSHNEQFFGPGTRLTVL.

The chain links TRBV10-3 to TRBJ2-1; 11 nucleotides align to TRBD2. The CDR3 runs 15 residues. V was pared by 7 bases and J by 3 bases, with 5 bases of the junction left unmatched. Germline V gene lookup returns CDR1 ENHRY and CDR2 SYGVKD. CDR3 sequence (DNA): TGTGCCATCACTAAACTAGCGGGAGACTACAATGAGCAGTTCTTC. Amino acids: CAITKLAGDYNEQFF.

This clonotype was observed many times. The V and J genes are TRBV6-1 and TRBJ2-1; a weak D match, TRBD2 (5 bases). Per the germline V gene, CDR1 is MNHNS and CDR2 is SASEGT. V was pared by 6 bases and J by 5 bases, with 17 bases between. The CDR3 is 15 amino acids. The CDR3 region is CASSAAPGSNNEQFF. CDR3 DNA: TGTGCCAGCAGCGCCGCCCCGGGGTCCAACAATGAGCAGTTCTTC.

The chain couples TRBV7-8 to TRBJ1-6; possible D gene TRBD1, 5 bases. The CDR3 spans 15 residues. The V end was cut by 10 bases, the J end by 0 bases, with 13 bases between. Germline-derived CDR1 and CDR2 are SGHVS and FQNEAQ. CDR3 protein: CATLKGSSYNSPLHF. Here the CDR3 DNA reads TGTGCCACGCTGAAGGGGAGCTCCTATAATTCACCCCTCCACTTT.

This clonotype was counted many times. The V and J genes are TRBV12-3 or TRBV12-4 and TRBJ1-3; D gene uncertain. CDR3 size: 11 residues. V dropped 6 bases and J dropped 8 bases, with 8 bases sitting between them. CDR3 DNA: TGTGCCAGCAGCTCCGGCTACACCATATATTTT. Its translation is CASSSGYTIYF.

This clonotype was seen a handful of times. A clone one base away is much larger, so this may be a read error. This chain uses TRBV12-3 or TRBV12-4 with TRBJ1-3, with D hard to call. V gave up 5 bases and J gave up 0 bases, with 2 bases separating them. CDR3 size: 12 residues. CDR3 coding DNA: TGTGCCAGCAGTGTCTCTGGAAACACCATATATTTT. Encoded protein: CASSVSGNTIYF.

This clonotype occurred many times. The genes are TRBV12-3 or TRBV12-4 and TRBJ2-7; D remains ambiguous. With 0 bases removed from V and 2 bases from J, the gap between germline ends came to 17 bases. The CDR3 runs 17 residues. The CDR3 protein is CASSLAGWSEPAYEQYF. In DNA form, the CDR3 reads TGTGCCAGCAGTTTAGCGGGGTGGTCGGAGCCCGCCTACGAGCAGTACTTC.

This clonotype was observed at least ten times. V is TRBV12-3 or TRBV12-4 and J is TRBJ2-3, with D tentatively TRBD2 (5 bases). V was trimmed by 7 bases and J by 3 bases, leaving 8 bases between them. The CDR3 sequence is 12 residues long. The CDR3 loop reads CASTAGTDTQYF. CDR3 nucleotide sequence: TGTGCCAGCACCGCGGGTACAGATACGCAGTATTTT.

In its sample, this clonotype was seen many times. This chain uses TRBV2 with TRBJ2-7, with 7 bases lining up with TRBD2. The V segment lost 7 bases and the J segment 3 bases; nucleotides outside the gene matches: 6. The germline gives CDR1 SNHLY, CDR2 FYNNEI. This CDR3 region has 13 residues. The CDR3 spells CASKKSSGYEQYF. CDR3 coding DNA: TGTGCCAGCAAAAAATCTAGCGGCTACGAGCAGTACTTC.

This clonotype was detected many times. This chain uses TRBV2 with TRBJ1-5, with 8 bases identical to TRBD1. The J segment lost 1 base and the V segment lost 11 bases, leaving 4 bases of the junction unmatched. CDR1 and CDR2 from the germline V gene are SNHLY and FYNNEI. This CDR3 contains 13 residues. The CDR3 loop reads CAGGQGSNQPQHF. As DNA, the CDR3 is TGTGCCGGAGGACAGGGAAGCAATCAGCCCCAGCATTTT.

The rearrangement links TRBV13 to TRBJ2-1, with D possibly being TRBD2 (6 bases). Germline V gene data show CDR1 as PRHDT and CDR2 as FYEKMQ (reference sequence). The CDR3 is 14 residues long. Trimming took 8 bases from V and 6 from J, leaving 17 bases between them. The CDR3 loop is CASRRGPAGNEQFF. The CDR3 nucleotides read TGTGCCAGCCGCCGGGGACCAGCGGGCAATGAGCAGTTCTTC.

This clonotype was recorded at least ten times. The chain has TRBV2 and TRBJ2-2; 10 nucleotides match TRBD1. CDR1 is SNHLY and CDR2 is FYNNEI in the germline V gene. CDR3 length: 16 amino acids. Germline trimming cut 3 bases from V and 3 bases from J; bases unmatched to any gene: 4. CDR3: CASSDRDRGDTGELFF. DNA for the CDR3: TGTGCCAGCAGTGATAGGGACAGGGGAGACACCGGGGAGCTGTTTTTT.

This clonotype has ten or more counts. Here the CDR3 reads CASSLTGRFGYTF. CDR3 sequence (DNA): TGTGCCAGCAGTTTAACAGGGCGGTTTGGCTACACCTTC. The chain couples TRBV28 to TRBJ1-2; tentative D call: TRBD1 (6 bases). CDR1 is MDHEN and CDR2 is SYDVKM in the germline V gene. The CDR3 has 13 amino acids. Trimming took off 2 bases at V and 7 bases at J, with 11 bases between the two ends.

This clonotype has ten or more counts. This rearrangement joins TRBV28 to TRBJ2-1; D is unresolved. V was trimmed by 7 bases and J by 4 bases, leaving 8 bases between them. The CDR3 sequence is 12 residues long. Germline assignment: CDR1 MDHEN and CDR2 SYDVKM. CDR3 residues: CASTNWYNEQFF. The CDR3 coding sequence is TGTGCCAGCACCAACTGGTACAATGAGCAGTTCTTC. Filled out from reference TRBV28 and TRBJ2-1, the complete variable domain reads DVKVTQSSRYLVKRTGEKVFLECVQDMDHENMFWYRQDPGLGLRLIYFSYDVKMKEKGDIPEGYSVSREKKERFSLILESASTNQTSMYLCASTNWYNEQFFGPGTRLTVL.

The CDR3 reads CASSPTPGPFRNTIYF. CDR3 nucleotides: TGTGCCAGCAGCCCCACTCCCGGGCCCTTCAGAAACACCATATATTTT. J is TRBJ1-3 and V is TRBV12-3 or TRBV12-4; no reliable D call. Trimming pared 6 bases from V and 5 bases from J, leaving 20 bases between. The CDR3 is made up of 16 amino acids.

Ten or more counts support this clonotype. The V call is TRBV12-3 or TRBV12-4, the J call TRBJ1-2; 7 bases align to TRBD1. This CDR3 region has 14 residues. The junction had 5 bases not matched to a gene; V was cut back by 5 bases and J by 2 bases. CDR3 bases: TGTGCCAGCAGTCAATACAGGGGAAACTATGGCTACACCTTC. It encodes CASSQYRGNYGYTF.

The rearrangement joins TRBV2 to TRBJ2-1, with 11 bases matching TRBD1. The CDR3 has 13 amino acids. V was pared by 7 bases and J by 6 bases, with 2 bases of the junction left unmatched. CDR1 is SNHLY, CDR2 FYNNEI, per germline. This chain's CDR3 is CASKGTGGNEQFF. CDR3 DNA sequence: TGTGCCAGCAAGGGGACAGGGGGCAATGAGCAGTTCTTC.

At least ten counts were recorded for this clonotype. The rearrangement links TRBV10-3 to TRBJ1-2, with 7 bases matching TRBD1. Germline lookup yields CDR1 ENHRY and CDR2 SYGVKD. The CDR3 has 15 amino acids. J gave up 2 bases and V 2 bases, and 5 bases lay outside the gene matches. CDR3 sequence reads: CAISEAGQLNYGYTF. The CDR3 DNA reads TGTGCCATCAGTGAGGCGGGACAGCTCAACTATGGCTACACCTTC.

This clonotype was seen many times. The chain employs TRBV20-1 and TRBJ2-1, with D perhaps matching TRBD1 (6 bases). Germline V lookup: CDR1 DFQATT, CDR2 SNEGSKA (reference sequence). This CDR3 has 16 residues. V lost 7 bases and J lost 4, with 23 bases in between. CDR3 sequence reads: CSGGRVEDTKYNEQFF. For the CDR3, the DNA is TGCAGTGGGGGGCGGGTGGAGGACACTAAATACAATGAGCAGTTCTTC.

This chain joins TRBV5-4 and TRBJ2-3, with TRBD2 identical over 7 bases. CDR3 size: 16 residues. CDR1 and CDR2 (germline): SGHNT, YYREEE (reference sequence). With 1 base clipped from V and 0 bases from J, the junction kept 5 bases outside the gene matches. The CDR3 reads CASSLSRGSSTDTQYF. The CDR3 DNA sequence: TGTGCCAGCAGCTTGTCGCGGGGGTCTAGCACAGATACGCAGTATTTT.

This clonotype was seen many times. This rearrangement joins TRBV28 to TRBJ2-3; no firm D call. CDR1 and CDR2 (germline): MDHEN, SYDVKM. With 2 bases removed from V and 0 bases from J, the gap between germline ends came to 6 bases. The CDR3 runs to 14 residues. CDR3 residues: CASSLGPSTDTQYF. The DNA of the CDR3 is TGTGCCAGCAGTTTAGGCCCAAGCACAGATACGCAGTATTTT. The full variable domain, its missing parts supplied by reference TRBV28 and TRBJ2-3, is DVKVTQSSRYLVKRTGEKVFLECVQDMDHENMFWYRQDPGLGLRLIYFSYDVKMKEKGDIPEGYSVSREKKERFSLILESASTNQTSMYLCASSLGPSTDTQYFGPGTRLTVL.

V gene TRBV29-1 combines with J gene TRBJ2-2; a weak D match, TRBD1 (6 bases). The germline CDR1 and CDR2 sequences are SQVTM and ANQGSEA. The germline V and J ends were trimmed by 2 bases and 6 bases, with 16 bases remaining between them. The CDR3 has 15 residues. CDR3: CSVEKGGRGSGELFF. The CDR3 DNA sequence: TGCAGCGTTGAAAAGGGCGGCAGGGGATCCGGGGAGCTGTTTTTT.

This clonotype was counted between two and nine times. The DNA of the CDR3 is TGCAGTGCTAGAGACTATAGGGAGCCCCCTGGGGAGCAGTACTTC. This codes for CSARDYREPPGEQYF. The rearrangement uses TRBV20-1 and TRBJ2-7, with D perhaps matching TRBD2 (5 bases). This CDR3 spans 15 amino acids. Deletions cut 0 bases from V and 7 bases from J, with 19 bases between. Germline CDR1 reads DFQATT; CDR2 reads SNEGSKA (reference sequence).

This clonotype has at least ten counts. The rearrangement uses TRBV11-2 and TRBJ2-7, with D perhaps TRBD1 (6 bases). With 5 bases removed from V and 2 bases from J, the gap between germline ends came to 10 bases. The CDR3 covers 13 residues. Germline assignment: CDR1 SGHAT and CDR2 FQNNGV. In DNA, the CDR3 is TGTGCCAGCAGCCGTGGGACAACCTACGAGCAGTACTTC. It specifies CASSRGTTYEQYF.

This clonotype was counted at least ten times. The CDR3 protein is CASSFSILAARFTGELFF. The CDR3 region has the DNA TGTGCCAGCAGTTTTTCCATCTTGGCAGCACGATTCACCGGGGAGCTGTTTTTT. The gene calls are TRBV27 and TRBJ2-2; D gene ambiguous. The CDR3 consists of 18 residues. Trimming pared 3 bases from V and 4 bases from J, leaving 21 bases between. Germline V gene data show CDR1 as MNHEY and CDR2 as SMNVEV (reference sequence).

The gene calls are TRBV19 and TRBJ1-2; D may be TRBD1 (5 bases). V was cut by 1 base and J by 5 bases, with 11 bases left in between. Germline V gene lookup returns CDR1 LNHDA and CDR2 SQIVND (reference sequence). The length of the CDR3 is 14 residues. CDR3 sequence (DNA): TGTGCCAGTAGTATAGCGACAGAACTTTATGGCTACACCTTC. Translating it yields CASSIATELYGYTF.

The V call is TRBV19, the J call TRBJ2-3; 10 positions match TRBD2. Germline V CDR1 and CDR2: LNHDA, SQIVND (reference sequence). Trimming took 4 bases from V and 6 from J; bases not matched to a gene: 13. The CDR3 is 17 amino acids. CDR3 in amino acids: CASSRGGLAVRGDTQYF. The CDR3 DNA reads TGTGCCAGTAGTAGGGGAGGACTAGCGGTAAGAGGGGATACGCAGTATTTT.

This clonotype appeared many times. The V and J genes are TRBV11-1 and TRBJ2-7; D unresolved. Germline lookup yields CDR1 SGHAT and CDR2 FQDESV (reference sequence). CDR3 length equals 13 residues. Trimming pared 5 bases from V and 1 base from J, leaving 9 bases between. Here the CDR3 reads CASSAKLSYEQYF. The CDR3 DNA reads as TGTGCCAGCAGCGCCAAGTTATCCTACGAGCAGTACTTC.

This clonotype was found a few times. The chain combines TRBV29-1 with TRBJ1-2, with 7 bases that match TRBD1. Germline V lookup: CDR1 SQVTM, CDR2 ANQGSEA. The CDR3 contains 15 residues. Trimming at V came to 0 bases and at J to 3 bases, leaving 7 bases not matched to a gene. The CDR3 loop reads CSVEERTGEDYGYTF. CDR3 nucleotides: TGCAGCGTTGAAGAAAGAACAGGGGAAGACTATGGCTACACCTTC.